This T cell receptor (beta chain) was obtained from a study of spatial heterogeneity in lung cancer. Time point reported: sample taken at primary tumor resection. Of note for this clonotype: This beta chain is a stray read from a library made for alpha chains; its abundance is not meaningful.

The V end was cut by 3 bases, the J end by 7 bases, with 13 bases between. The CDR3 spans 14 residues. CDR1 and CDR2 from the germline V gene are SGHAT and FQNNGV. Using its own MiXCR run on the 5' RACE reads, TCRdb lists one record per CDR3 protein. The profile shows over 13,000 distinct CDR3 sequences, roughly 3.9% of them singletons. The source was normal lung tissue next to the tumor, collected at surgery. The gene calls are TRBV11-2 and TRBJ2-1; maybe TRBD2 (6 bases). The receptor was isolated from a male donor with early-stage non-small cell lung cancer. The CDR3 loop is CASSLAGRVNEQFF. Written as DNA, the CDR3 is TGTGCCAGCAGCTTGGCGGGGCGTGTAAATGAGCAGTTCTTC.